The rows below give T cell receptor beta chains drawn from one sample of a study of blood T cells in healthy people across ages. One entry per CDR3 protein, called by TCRdb with MiXCR from the 5' RACE reads. The profile shows about 970,000 distinct CDR3 sequences, 51% of them singletons. Sequenced input: blood. The receptors come from a woman in her sixties or seventies in good health. Each CDR3 is given with its conserved first and last residue. The D gene is left open where the match is weak. Size values are once, few and many counts, or a class for expanded clones, and some rows have none.

d_call | j_call | v_call | clone_size | cdr3_nt | cdr3_aa
- | TRBJ1-2 | TRBV5-1 | - | TGCGCCAGCAGCTTGGGTGGTTCCGGGGATGGCTACACCTTC | CASSLGGSGDGYTF
TRBD1 | TRBJ1-2 | TRBV12-3/TRBV12-4 | - | TGTGCCAGCAGTTCTCTCCGGGACAGGGTTGGCTACACCTTC | CASSSLRDRVGYTF
- | TRBJ2-5 | TRBV4-1 | few | TGCGCCAGCAGCCAAGTTTTACGAGGTCCATACGAAGAGACCCAGTACTTC | CASSQVLRGPYEETQYF
- | TRBJ2-7 | TRBV19 | - | TGTGCCAGTGAGGTTACAGGGAGCTACGAGCAGTACTTC | CASEVTGSYEQYF
- | TRBJ1-5 | TRBV7-2 | few | TGTGCCAGCAGCTTGGGGACGGCGAGGGGCAATCAGCCCCAGCATTTT | CASSLGTARGNQPQHF
- | TRBJ2-1 | TRBV7-2 | - | TGTGCCAGCAGCTTAGTGGGGGCGGGGACCTTTAATGAGCAGTTCTTC | CASSLVGAGTFNEQFF
- | TRBJ2-5 | TRBV20-1 | - | TGCAGTGCTAGCTACACAGGGCGGGAGACCCAGTACTTC | CSASYTGRETQYF
- | TRBJ2-6 | TRBV18 | - | TGTGCCAGCTCACCACCGACAGCGAGCTCTGGGGCCAACGTCCTGACTTTC | CASSPPTASSGANVLTF
TRBD1 | TRBJ2-3 | TRBV25-1 | - | TGTGCCAGCAGTGAATATGGTGGCAGGGGGCGCGCAGATACGCAGTATTTT | CASSEYGGRGRADTQYF
TRBD2 | TRBJ2-5 | TRBV29-1 | - | TGCAGCGTTGGGGGGATAGCGGGACGTCTAAACAATGAGCAGTACTTC | CSVGGIAGRLNNEQYF
TRBD1 | TRBJ2-5 | TRBV4-1 | - | TGCGCCAGCAGCCAAGATAAAGGGACAGCGAAAGAGACCCAGTACTTC | CASSQDKGTAKETQYF
- | TRBJ2-7 | TRBV15 | few | TGTGCCACCAGCAGAGATAGGGGCAGGATAAACGAGCAGTACTTC | CATSRDRGRINEQYF
TRBD1 | TRBJ1-1 | TRBV10-3 | - | TGTGCCATCACTCAGACAGGGGAGGGCGAAGCTTTCTTT | CAITQTGEGEAFF
TRBD1 | TRBJ2-7 | TRBV14 | few | TGTGCCAGCGTATCAGGGGCAGGGGGATTGGACGAGCAGTACTTC | CASVSGAGGLDEQYF